Below, one T cell receptor beta chain is given with its context. These data originate in a study of blood T cell repertoires in COVID-19. Study-wide background: Sample material is recorded as cDNA or gDNA derived from T cells, B-cell-depleted T cells, or PBMCs.

The table came from immunoSEQ multiplex PCR; TCRdb's copy has only in-frame clones and leaves some out. The sample yields approximately 430,000 clones, about nine tenths seen once. CDR1 KGHDR and CDR2 SFDVKD come from the germline V gene. Trimming left V 3 bases short and J 2 bases short, with 13 bases between. The CDR3 is 17 amino acids. The origin of this receptor is a woman aged 30 to 39 with active or convalescent COVID-19. The chain carries TRBV24-1 and TRBJ2-6; tentatively, D is TRBD2 (7 bases). Sequenced material: peripheral blood. The CDR3 loop reads CATSDIPGGPGANVLTF. Here the CDR3 DNA reads TGTGCCACCAGTGATATACCCGGGGGGCCTGGGGCCAACGTCCTGACTTTC.